Presented here are 21 T cell receptor beta chains from one specimen sequenced in a study of response to subunit inactivated influenza vaccine. TCRdb reanalysed the RT-PCR reads using MiXCR and keeps one entry per CDR3 protein. The sample lists roughly 500,000 distinct CDR3 sequences, roughly a quarter occurring once. The same sample was also studied in work on T cells expressing NK-cell markers. That source adds: 5'RACE template switching built TCR beta cDNA with unique molecular identifiers.

The sample consisted of CD4+ T cells sorted from PBMCs, taken approximately 12 days after vaccination. The receptor set was obtained from a man between 45 and 60 years old who received an inactivated influenza vaccine.

This chain joins TRBV5-1 and TRBJ2-3, with TRBD2 identical over 10 bases. With V trimmed by 1 base and J by 3 bases, 2 bases remained unmatched. The CDR3 totals 15 residues. CDR1 is SGHRS, CDR2 YFSETQ, per germline. The CDR3 region is CASSLTSGKTDTQYF. The CDR3 nucleotides read TGCGCCAGCAGCTTGACTAGCGGGAAAACAGATACGCAGTATTTT.

This chain joins TRBV4-1 and TRBJ2-1; no clear D gene. Germline V lookup: CDR1 MGHRA, CDR2 YSYEKL. Between the trimmed V and J ends, which lost 1 base and 5 bases, there was a span of 6 bases. The CDR3 length is 13 residues. CDR3 DNA: TGCGCCAGCAGCCAAGGTGGGGACAATGAGCAGTTCTTC. It translates to CASSQGGDNEQFF.

This clonotype appeared a few times. This rearrangement joins TRBV6-2 or TRBV6-3 to TRBJ2-1; D possibly matches TRBD1 or TRBD2 (6 bases each). V lost 3 bases and J lost 4, with 13 bases in between. The length of the CDR3 is 15 residues. The V gene's germline CDR1 is MNHEY and CDR2 SVGEGT. In DNA, the CDR3 is TGTGCCAGCAGTTATTCGGGGGCTGGATACAATGAGCAGTTCTTC. Translating it yields CASSYSGAGYNEQFF.

This clonotype was detected many times. The chain combines TRBV29-1 with TRBJ2-1; 10 positions agree with TRBD2. With 4 bases clipped from V and 5 bases from J, the junction kept 5 bases outside the gene matches. Germline CDR1 SQVTM, CDR2 ANQGSEA. The CDR3 has 14 amino acids. The CDR3 reads CSVGGLAGDNEQFF. In DNA, the CDR3 is TGCAGCGTTGGGGGGCTAGCGGGGGACAATGAGCAGTTCTTC.

A few counts support this clonotype. This sequence joins TRBV12-5 and TRBJ1-4; a possible D gene is TRBD1 (6 bases). CDR1 and CDR2 (germline): LGHNT, FRNRAP. The CDR3 has 15 amino acids. V lost 4 bases, J lost 3 bases, and 12 bases lay in between. The CDR3 is CASGSPGQPNEKLFF. CDR3 nucleotide sequence: TGTGCTAGTGGTTCGCCCGGACAGCCTAATGAAAAACTGTTTTTT. The whole variable domain, filled in from reference TRBV12-5 and TRBJ1-4, reads DARVTQTPRHKVTEMGQEVTMRCQPILGHNTVFWYRQTMMQGLELLAYFRNRAPLDDSGMPKDRFSAEMPDATLATLKIQPSEPRDSAVYFCASGSPGQPNEKLFFGSGTQLSVL.

The chain couples TRBV6-2 or TRBV6-3 to TRBJ2-1; 14 nucleotides agree with TRBD2. The V gene's germline CDR1 is MNHEY and CDR2 SVGEGT. The CDR3 is 15 residues long. With V trimmed by 6 bases and J by 7 bases, 5 bases remained unmatched. DNA of the CDR3: TGTGCCAGCAGGCAGACTAGCGGGAGGGCAAATGAGCAGTTCTTC. It translates to CASRQTSGRANEQFF.

This chain joins TRBV5-5 and TRBJ2-2; D call uncertain. Deletions cut 3 bases from V and 4 bases from J, with 16 bases between. The germline gives CDR1 SGHKS, CDR2 YYEKEE (reference sequence). CDR3 length: 16 amino acids. The CDR3 protein is CASSWGTGSSTGELFF. The CDR3 region has the DNA TGTGCCAGCAGCTGGGGTACCGGGTCCAGCACCGGGGAGCTGTTTTTT.

This clonotype has only a few counts. The rearrangement links TRBV7-9 to TRBJ1-2; no clear D gene. Trimming pared 5 bases from V and 0 bases from J, leaving 16 bases between. Germline CDR1 reads SEHNR; CDR2 reads FQNEAQ (reference sequence). This CDR3 has 16 residues. Written as DNA, the CDR3 is TGTGCCAGCAGCCGAACAAAATCAAAAACTAACTATGGCTACACCTTC. Translating it yields CASSRTKSKTNYGYTF.

The V call is TRBV5-4, the J call TRBJ2-1, with 9 bases lining up with TRBD2. Germline trimming cut 0 bases from V and 4 bases from J; bases unmatched to any gene: 5. CDR1 and CDR2 (germline): SGHNT, YYREEE (reference sequence). The CDR3 spans 16 residues. The CDR3 nucleotides are TGTGCCAGCAGCTTGGGTGCGGGGGGGAGATACAATGAGCAGTTCTTC. Amino acids: CASSLGAGGRYNEQFF.

This clonotype was seen many times. This chain connects TRBV29-1 to TRBJ1-2, with unresolved D. The CDR3 extends over 12 amino acids. Trimming shortened V by 4 bases and J by 4 bases, and 10 bases separated the two germline ends. CDR1 and CDR2 (germline): SQVTM, ANQGSEA. The CDR3 DNA reads TGCAGCGTTGTAGGAGGGATCTATGGCTACACCTTC. Its translation is CSVVGGIYGYTF.

The genes are TRBV5-1 and TRBJ2-3; 7 bases map to TRBD1. V was clipped by 4 bases and J by 1 base; unmatched bases: 9. Germline CDR1 reads SGHRS; CDR2 reads YFSETQ. CDR3 length: 16 residues. The CDR3 bases are TGCGCCAGCAGCCCTGGACAGGTTGGGGGCACAGATACGCAGTATTTT. This sequence encodes CASSPGQVGGTDTQYF. Full variable domain (missing parts from reference TRBV5-1 and TRBJ2-3): KAGVTQTPRYLIKTRGQQVTLSCSPISGHRSVSWYQQTPGQGLQFLFEYFSETQRNKGNFPGRFSGRQFSNSRSEMNVSTLELGDSALYLCASSPGQVGGTDTQYFGPGTRLTVL.

This clonotype has at least ten counts. The J gene is TRBJ2-3, the V gene TRBV4-1; 15 bases fit TRBD2. The V and J ends lost 3 bases and 1 base, in that order; junction bases with no gene match: 14. The CDR3 is 21 residues long. Germline-derived CDR1 and CDR2 are MGHRA and YSYEKL. CDR3: CASSHRAPGLAGGRGTDTQYF. The CDR3 bases are TGCGCCAGCAGCCACCGGGCACCGGGACTAGCGGGGGGTAGAGGCACAGATACGCAGTATTTT.

This clonotype was found many times. The genes are TRBV29-1 and TRBJ1-1, with D possibly matching TRBD1 (5 bases). There are 13 residues in the CDR3. With 7 bases removed from V and 2 bases from J, the gap between germline ends came to 14 bases. Germline CDR1 is SQVTM and CDR2 is ANQGSEA. The CDR3 region has the DNA TGCAGCGCCCTTTGGGGGGGAAACACTGAAGCTTTCTTT. Amino acid sequence: CSALWGGNTEAFF.

The V gene is TRBV5-1, the J gene TRBJ2-5; 9 nucleotides line up with TRBD2. The CDR3 extends over 14 amino acids. The trim removed 4 bases at V and 5 bases at J, leaving 6 bases unmatched. The germline gives CDR1 SGHRS, CDR2 YFSETQ. This CDR3 reads CASSVGLASETQYF. CDR3 nucleotide sequence: TGCGCCAGCAGCGTAGGACTAGCGTCGGAGACCCAGTACTTC. The full variable domain, rest sourced from reference TRBV5-1 and TRBJ2-5, is KAGVTQTPRYLIKTRGQQVTLSCSPISGHRSVSWYQQTPGQGLQFLFEYFSETQRNKGNFPGRFSGRQFSNSRSEMNVSTLELGDSALYLCASSVGLASETQYFGPGTRLLVL.

In this sample, this clonotype turned up a few times. The chain combines TRBV7-8 with TRBJ2-5, with 12 nucleotides matching TRBD1. V lost 5 bases to trimming and J lost 7 bases; unmatched junction nucleotides: 11. CDR1 and CDR2 (germline): SGHVS, FQNEAQ. The CDR3 covers 16 residues. The CDR3 region has the DNA TGTGCCAGCAGCATTTACGGGACAGGGGGCTCGGGGACCCAGTACTTC. It specifies CASSIYGTGGSGTQYF.

The chain couples TRBV4-3 to TRBJ1-6, with D perhaps TRBD1 (5 bases). Germline CDR1 LGHNA, CDR2 YSLEER. This CDR3 comprises 15 residues. With 0 bases removed from V and 7 bases from J, the gap between germline ends came to 10 bases. This chain's CDR3 is CASSQERTPNSPLHF. CDR3 sequence (DNA): TGCGCCAGCAGCCAAGAAAGGACACCAAATTCACCCCTCCACTTT.

This clonotype was seen a few times. Given a much more abundant clone one base away, this may be a read error. V and J are TRBV3-1 and TRBJ2-7; D uncertain. CDR1 is LGHDT and CDR2 is YNNKEL in the germline V gene (reference sequence). Trimming took 1 base from V and 5 from J, leaving 3 bases between them. The CDR3 covers 11 residues. DNA of the CDR3: TGTGCCAGCAGCCAAGTCGACGAGCAGTACTTC. This encodes CASSQVDEQYF.

In its sample, this clonotype was seen a few times. This chain joins TRBV2 and TRBJ2-1, with 9 bases that match TRBD1. The length of the CDR3 is 15 residues. From germline, CDR1 is SNHLY and CDR2 FYNNEI. V lost 8 bases to trimming and J lost 8 bases; unmatched junction nucleotides: 13. CDR3: CASVSRDRVVDEQFF. CDR3 in DNA: TGTGCCAGCGTCAGCCGGGACAGGGTAGTGGATGAGCAGTTCTTC.

The chain carries TRBV20-1 and TRBJ2-7; D remains unclear. Germline V lookup: CDR1 DFQATT, CDR2 SNEGSKA (reference sequence). Trimming took 2 bases from V and 3 from J, leaving 14 bases between them. The CDR3 is 14 residues long. The CDR3 DNA sequence: TGCAGTGCTAGACCGGCCGCGGCCTACTACGAGCAGTACTTC. It encodes CSARPAAAYYEQYF.

There are many counts of this clonotype. J is TRBJ2-4 and V is TRBV5-6; 10 positions agree with TRBD2. The CDR3 sequence is 20 residues long. The V gene's germline CDR1 is SGHDT and CDR2 YYEEEE. The V and J ends lost 2 bases and 1 base, in that order; junction bases with no gene match: 15. Here the CDR3 DNA reads TGTGCCAGCAGCTTCCCGTCTAGCGGGAGAAGGGGACTCGCCAAAAACATTCAGTACTTC. Its protein is CASSFPSSGRRGLAKNIQYF.

This clonotype has more than one count but fewer than ten. The rearrangement uses TRBV9 and TRBJ2-5; D call uncertain. The CDR3 totals 14 residues. V lost 1 base, J lost 5 bases, and 12 bases lay in between. The germline V gene encodes CDR1 SGDLS and CDR2 YYNGEE. Written as DNA, the CDR3 is TGTGCCAGCAGCGTACATAGGGTGGGGGAGACCCAGTACTTC. This gives the protein CASSVHRVGETQYF.